The clone carrying this T cell receptor beta chain was detected many times. The V gene's germline CDR1 is SQVTM and CDR2 ANQGSEA. The CDR3 length is 13 residues. V was pared by 0 bases and J by 12 bases, with 18 bases between. This entry comes from a study of breast tumors, draining lymph nodes, adjacent tissues. TCRdb called the multiplex PCR reads again in MiXCR, with one record for every CDR3 protein. The data hold around 19,000 distinct CDR3 sequences, with 25% to 35% observed a single time. Sequencing was done on a sample of breast tumor tissue. This chain joins TRBV29-1 and TRBJ2-7; D may be TRBD1 (6 bases). The clonotype comes from a female donor with breast cancer. Some clones in this sample may be carry-over from other donors' samples. CDR3 bases: TGCAGCGTTGAAGAGACAGGAGGTTCGGGTCGGTACTTC. It encodes CSVEETGGSGRYF.